This TCR beta chain was captured in a study of blood T cell repertoires in COVID-19. Study summary: Samples representing acute and convalescent COVID-19 were sourced from the United States, Italy and Spain. In each case, the material was cDNA or gDNA derived from T cells, B-cell-depleted T cells, or PBMCs.

While infection was still active, Seattle patients were enrolled and then followed longitudinally. In the source study's methods: Using reference gene primer amplification, nucleated cell counts were estimated. The assay was immunoSEQ multiplex PCR, and TCRdb's table has in-frame clones only and misses some. That table is the source of V, J and clone size, and D and trimming were worked out from the DNA. The table shows 47,000 or so clones, with around 86% occurring only once. The germline V gene encodes CDR1 KGHSH and CDR2 LQKENI. V was shortened by 3 bases and J by 1 base, with 9 bases between the two germline ends. The CDR3 has 14 residues. This clone was seen ten or more times.

Sequenced input: peripheral blood. The TCR was taken from a woman aged 80 or over with COVID-19, enrolled during active disease. The chain links TRBV18 to TRBJ1-1; D ambiguous. The CDR3 DNA reads TGTGCCAGCTCACCGGGGAGCCAGAACACTGAAGCTTTCTTT. It translates to CASSPGSQNTEAFF.